This T cell receptor (beta chain) came from a study of blood T cell repertoires in COVID-19. Study context: Spain, Italy and the United States supplied samples that represented acute and convalescent COVID-19. PBMCs, B-cell-depleted T cells, or T cells provided the cDNA or gDNA that made up the material.

Source study methods: Reference gene primer amplification yielded estimated nucleated cell counts. Clones were read by immunoSEQ multiplex PCR, and TCRdb kept only the in-frame ones, dropping some. The D gene and trimming were derived from the DNA, and the V and J assignments and clone size from that table. The sample gives under 250,000 clones, roughly 90% of which show up once; 6.2% is in the top ten. The V gene lost 2 bases and the J gene lost 0 bases, with 5 bases spanning the gap. The CDR3 loop spans 14 amino acids. Germline V gene lookup returns CDR1 SGHKS and CDR2 YYEKEE (reference sequence). The receptor's source is a man in his 60s with acute or convalescent COVID-19. The chain recombines TRBV5-5 with TRBJ1-4; D is unresolved. The source material was peripheral blood. CDR3 residues: CASSFDSTNEKLFF. For the CDR3, the DNA is TGTGCCAGCAGCTTTGACTCAACTAATGAAAAACTGTTTTTT.